This TCR beta chain was obtained from a study of human T cells and chemical hapten exposure. For the study at large: Sensitization involved placing 2% DPC onto a 2 cm by 2 cm region of upper inner arm skin. Patches that contained 0.01% DPC were applied to the upper back and read at 6 days.

Time point denoted: patch test 2, 6 weeks after DPC sensitization. The sample's treatment: therapeutic diphenylcyclopropenone sensitization with weekly scalp DPC. The CDR3 contains 16 residues. CDR1 is KGHDR and CDR2 is SFDVKD in the germline V gene. V lost 2 bases and J 4 bases, leaving 13 bases between the germline ends. MiXCR, applied by TCRdb to the RACE reads, yields one record per CDR3 protein. The sample records a few hundred thousand distinct CDR3 sequences, about 6% being singletons. This sample comprised whole blood, obtained in connection with sensitization to the hapten diphenylcyclopropenone (DPC). This chain links TRBV24-1 with TRBJ2-2, with D perhaps matching TRBD2 (6 bases). This receptor was taken from a woman younger than 30 with alopecia areata. Some clones in this sample may be carry-over from other donors' samples. In DNA form, the CDR3 reads TGTGCCACCAGTGATTATATTGGAGGGGCCACCGGGGAGCTGTTTTTT. Translated, it gives CATSDYIGGATGELFF.